Shown below are 5 T cell receptor beta chains from a single sample sequenced in a study of cytomegalovirus exposure and HLA in healthy donors. 13 Jbeta primers and 60 Vbeta primers were used for the PCR. Assay: immunoSEQ multiplex PCR; the TCRdb copy retains only in-frame clones and omits some. Of fewer than 250,000 clones in the sample, 65% to 80% were seen once. Sample: PBMCs. These receptors originate from a woman between 35 and 50 years old in good health and CMV-seronegative.

This clone has just one count. The V and J genes are TRBV30 and TRBJ1-2, with 8 bases matching TRBD1. The CDR3 runs to 14 residues. With V trimmed by 1 base and J by 1 base, 2 bases remained unmatched. From germline, CDR1 is GTSNPN and CDR2 SVGIG (reference sequence). The CDR3 loop reads CAWSADRGNYGYTF. CDR3 in DNA: TGTGCCTGGAGTGCTGACAGGGGTAACTATGGCTACACCTTC. The variable domain in full, with the rest retrieved from reference TRBV30 and TRBJ1-2, is SQTIHQWPATLVQPVGSPLSLECTVEGTSNPNLYWYRQAAGRGLQLLFYSVGIGQISSEVPQNLSASRPQDRQFILSSKKLLLSDSGFYLCAWSADRGNYGYTFGSGTRLTVV.

The genes are TRBV5-6 and TRBJ2-4, with TRBD1 identical over 8 bases. This CDR3 spans 17 amino acids. The germline CDR1 and CDR2 sequences are SGHDT and YYEEEE. The ends lost 1 base at V and 6 bases at J; junction bases unmatched: 12. The CDR3 DNA reads as TGTGCCAGCAGCTTGCTAAGGACAGGGCGGAGTGGAAACATTCAGTACTTC. Its translation: CASSLLRTGRSGNIQYF.

The rearrangement joins TRBV2 to TRBJ1-2; D is perhaps TRBD1 (6 bases). The CDR3 loop spans 13 amino acids. Germline lookup yields CDR1 SNHLY and CDR2 FYNNEI. Trimming cost V 5 bases and J 7 bases, with 14 bases left between them. CDR3 region: CASSRQAGGGYTF. The DNA for the CDR3 is TGTGCCAGCAGTCGACAGGCTGGTGGTGGCTACACCTTC.

V and J are TRBV4-1 and TRBJ1-2; D ambiguous. Trimming took 0 bases from V and 4 from J, leaving 15 bases between them. Germline CDR1 and CDR2: MGHRA and YSYEKL. The CDR3 runs 16 residues. The CDR3 bases are TGCGCCAGCAGCCAAGATGATGGTCCCTACTTCTATGGCTACACCTTC. Protein: CASSQDDGPYFYGYTF.

V and J are TRBV6-6 and TRBJ2-1, with 9 bases matching TRBD2. Germline-derived CDR1 and CDR2 are MNHNY and SVGAGI (reference sequence). This CDR3 region has 15 residues. V shed 2 bases, J shed 8 bases, and the junction held 7 bases outside the gene matches. CDR3 in amino acids: CASSYRREGGDEQFF. CDR3 nucleotide sequence: TGTGCCAGCAGTTACCGGCGGGAGGGTGGCGATGAGCAGTTCTTC.